This passage covers 21 T cell receptor beta chains from one sample sequenced in a study of cytomegalovirus exposure and HLA in healthy donors. In the PCR, 60 Vbeta and 13 Jbeta primers were used. Assay: immunoSEQ multiplex PCR; the TCRdb copy retains only in-frame clones and omits some. The profile shows 160,000 or so clones, roughly four fifths of them singletons. Sequenced: PBMCs. Receptors were obtained from a man aged 35 to 55 in good health and CMV-seronegative.

This clone has just one count. The gene calls are TRBV10-2 and TRBJ2-1; 9 positions agree with TRBD2. The germline V gene has CDR1 WSHSY and CDR2 SAAADI. This CDR3 contains 15 residues. The junction had 7 bases not matched to a gene; V was cut back by 4 bases and J by 6 bases. The chain's CDR3 is CASSVLSGGPNEQFF. In DNA, the CDR3 is TGCGCCAGCAGTGTACTTAGCGGGGGACCCAATGAGCAGTTCTTC.

This chain connects TRBV7-3 to TRBJ2-2, with 7 bases identical to TRBD1. The ends lost 5 bases at V and 2 bases at J; junction bases unmatched: 8. CDR1 is SGHTA, CDR2 FQGTGA, per germline. This CDR3 is built from 16 residues. In DNA, the CDR3 is TGTGCCAGCAGCCCTTACGGGACAGCAAACACCGGGGAGCTGTTTTTT. This encodes CASSPYGTANTGELFF.

J is TRBJ2-6 and V is TRBV5-5; D is possibly TRBD2 (5 bases). The V gene's germline CDR1 is SGHKS and CDR2 YYEKEE (reference sequence). V dropped 1 base and J dropped 0 bases, with 8 bases sitting between them. This CDR3 spans 16 amino acids. The CDR3 sequence: CASSLSTSSGANVLTF. In DNA, the CDR3 is TGTGCCAGCAGCTTGAGTACTAGCTCTGGGGCCAACGTCCTGACTTTC.

The chain is built from TRBV28 and TRBJ2-7, with 8 bases identical to TRBD2. Germline trimming cut 1 base from V and 6 bases from J; bases unmatched to any gene: 5. This CDR3 has 14 amino acids. Germline V gene sequence: CDR1 MDHEN, CDR2 SYDVKM. The CDR3 DNA sequence: TGTGCCAGCAGTTTATCGGGGGGGAGTGGCGAGCAGTACTTC. Translated, it gives CASSLSGGSGEQYF. Full variable domain (missing parts from reference TRBV28 and TRBJ2-7): DVKVTQSSRYLVKRTGEKVFLECVQDMDHENMFWYRQDPGLGLRLIYFSYDVKMKEKGDIPEGYSVSREKKERFSLILESASTNQTSMYLCASSLSGGSGEQYFGPGTRLTVT.

The chain uses TRBV4-1 and TRBJ2-2, with D possibly TRBD2 on 5 matching bases. Germline CDR1 MGHRA, CDR2 YSYEKL. The CDR3 contains 15 residues. V was clipped by 5 bases and J by 4 bases, with 14 bases between them. This CDR3 is CASSELVSGTGELFF. The DNA of the CDR3 is TGCGCCAGCAGCGAACTAGTTTCGGGCACCGGGGAGCTGTTTTTT.

This clone has a single count. The V call is TRBV9, the J call TRBJ1-6; weak D call: TRBD1 (6 bases). Germline CDR1 reads SGDLS; CDR2 reads YYNGEE. The V end was cut by 3 bases, the J end by 7 bases, with 17 bases between. The CDR3 runs 16 residues. CDR3 region: CASSALSGGGNSPLHF. The CDR3 nucleotides read TGTGCCAGCAGCGCACTCTCCGGCGGGGGCAATTCACCCCTCCACTTT. The whole variable domain, filled in from reference TRBV9 and TRBJ1-6, reads DSGVTQTPKHLITATGQRVTLRCSPRSGDLSVYWYQQSLDQGLQFLIQYYNGEERAKGNILERFSAQQFPDLHSELNLSSLELGDSALYFCASSALSGGGNSPLHFGNGTRLTVT.

This clone showed up just a few times. CDR3 residues: CASSFRDRGTEAFF. The CDR3 region has the DNA TGTGCCAGCAGTTTCCGGGACAGAGGGACTGAAGCTTTCTTT. V is TRBV27 and J is TRBJ1-1, with 7 bases aligning to TRBD1. The junction had 6 bases not matched to a gene; V was cut back by 3 bases and J by 5 bases. The germline V gene has CDR1 MNHEY and CDR2 SMNVEV (reference sequence). The CDR3 length is 14 residues.

This sequence joins TRBV3-1 (or the pseudogene TRBV3-2) and TRBJ2-7; D gene unclear. V was pared by 5 bases and J by 7 bases, with 3 bases between. The germline V gene encodes CDR1 LGHDT and CDR2 YNNKEL (reference sequence). The CDR3 contains 9 residues. CDR3 amino acids: CASSSEQYF. The CDR3 nucleotides are TGTGCCAGCAGCTCTGAGCAGTACTTC.

This sequence joins TRBV18 and TRBJ1-1; possible D gene TRBD1, 5 bases. The CDR3 totals 13 residues. With 6 bases removed from V and 2 bases from J, the gap between germline ends came to 10 bases. Per germline, CDR1 KGHSH and CDR2 LQKENI. The CDR3 region is CASSETANTEAFF. CDR3 nucleotides: TGTGCCAGCTCGGAGACAGCTAACACTGAAGCTTTCTTT.

The J gene is TRBJ2-7, the V gene TRBV6-1, with D possibly matching TRBD1 (6 bases). This CDR3 contains 11 residues. The V gene lost 6 bases and the J gene lost 4 bases, with 7 bases spanning the gap. The V gene's germline CDR1 is MNHNS and CDR2 SASEGT. CDR3 in DNA: TGTGCCAGCAGGGGACATTACGAGCAGTACTTC. Translating gives CASRGHYEQYF.

This clone has only a few counts. J is TRBJ1-1 and V is TRBV5-6, with 7 bases fitting TRBD1. The germline V gene has CDR1 SGHDT and CDR2 YYEEEE. CDR3 length: 13 amino acids. The junction had 2 bases not matched to a gene; V was cut back by 1 base and J by 5 bases. The CDR3 here is CASSLQGGTEAFF. CDR3 nucleotide sequence: TGTGCCAGCAGCTTGCAGGGGGGAACTGAAGCTTTCTTT.

This chain links TRBV7-2 with TRBJ2-5; TRBD1 is a possible D gene (6 bases). The last part of the DNA fits TRBJ2-7 better; the J call may be wrong. Germline V gene lookup returns CDR1 SGHTA and CDR2 FQGNSA. This CDR3 is built from 14 residues. In nucleotides, the CDR3 is TGTGCCAGCAGCTTAGGCAGGGGCCTCTACGAGCAGTACTTC. This gives the protein CASSLGRGLYEQYF.

This clone was detected only once. This chain connects TRBV5-4 to TRBJ1-1, with 7 bases fitting TRBD1. This CDR3 has 14 amino acids. The V segment lost 4 bases and the J segment 1 base; nucleotides outside the gene matches: 4. Germline assignment: CDR1 SGHNT and CDR2 YYREEE (reference sequence). The CDR3 reads CASSAEGANTEAFF. The DNA of the CDR3 is TGTGCCAGCAGCGCGGAGGGGGCGAACACTGAAGCTTTCTTT.

V and J are TRBV7-3 and TRBJ2-3, with TRBD2 identical over 12 bases. The germline V gene encodes CDR1 SGHTA and CDR2 FQGTGA. With V trimmed by 4 bases and J by 1 base, 3 bases remained unmatched. CDR3 length equals 16 residues. In nucleotides, the CDR3 is TGTGCCAGCAGCTCACGACTAGCGGGGGGCACAGATACGCAGTATTTT. Translating gives CASSSRLAGGTDTQYF. The variable domain in full, completed from reference TRBV7-3 and TRBJ2-3, reads GAGVSQTPSNKVTEKGKYVELRCDPISGHTALYWYRQSLGQGPEFLIYFQGTGAADDSGLPNDRFFAVRPEGSVSTLKIQRTERGDSAVYLCASSSRLAGGTDTQYFGPGTRLTVL.

The rearrangement joins TRBV10-3 to TRBJ2-1; 10 bases are a match to TRBD2. The J segment lost 5 bases and the V segment lost 4 bases, leaving 5 bases of the junction unmatched. Germline CDR1 reads ENHRY; CDR2 reads SYGVKD. The CDR3 runs to 15 residues. CDR3 amino acids: CAISASGGRDNEQFF. The CDR3 bases are TGTGCCATCAGTGCTAGCGGGGGACGCGACAATGAGCAGTTCTTC.

V gene TRBV30 combines with J gene TRBJ2-3; D call uncertain. The V end was cut by 2 bases, the J end by 0 bases, with 15 bases between. This CDR3 contains 16 residues. CDR1 is GTSNPN and CDR2 is SVGIG in the germline V gene (reference sequence). CDR3 sequence (DNA): TGTGCCTGGAGTCGCGTCCCTCCCCGAAGCACAGATACGCAGTATTTT. Translated, it gives CAWSRVPPRSTDTQYF.

V and J are TRBV27 and TRBJ2-5; TRBD2 agrees at 10 bases. Looked up from germline, CDR1 is MNHEY and CDR2 is SMNVEV (reference sequence). This CDR3 comprises 15 residues. With V trimmed by 5 bases and J by 4 bases, 7 bases remained unmatched. The CDR3 reads CASSPRVAGGETQYF. The CDR3 DNA reads TGTGCCAGCAGTCCAAGGGTAGCGGGGGGAGAGACCCAGTACTTC.

The V call is TRBV7-9, the J call TRBJ2-6, with D unresolved. The CDR3 runs 15 residues. With 3 bases removed from V and 5 bases from J, the gap between germline ends came to 11 bases. CDR1 is SEHNR, CDR2 FQNEAQ, per germline (reference sequence). The CDR3 sequence: CASSFPGARANVLTF. CDR3 sequence (DNA): TGTGCCAGCAGCTTTCCAGGCGCAAGGGCCAACGTCCTGACTTTC.

This clone has just one count. V gene TRBV7-9 combines with J gene TRBJ1-1; no clear D. Between the trimmed V and J ends, which lost 4 bases and 1 base, there was a span of 7 bases. Looked up from germline, CDR1 is SEHNR and CDR2 is FQNEAQ (reference sequence). The CDR3 spans 13 residues. CDR3 DNA sequence: TGTGCCAGCAGCTACAATGGGAACACTGAAGCTTTCTTT. Translation gives CASSYNGNTEAFF.

The chain recombines TRBV6-1 with TRBJ1-1; D unresolved. The CDR3 is 15 residues long. Germline V gene data show CDR1 as MNHNS and CDR2 as SASEGT. Trimming took off 1 base at V and 4 bases at J, with 13 bases between the two ends. DNA for the CDR3: TGTGCCAGCAGTGAAGTTAGCATCGCCAGCACTGAAGCTTTCTTT. Translating gives CASSEVSIASTEAFF.

The gene calls are TRBV7-6 and TRBJ2-1, with 8 bases that match TRBD2. The CDR3 runs 17 residues. V dropped 2 bases and J dropped 4; count of bases not matched to a gene: 10. The germline V gene has CDR1 SGHVS and CDR2 FNYEAQ. The CDR3 DNA is TGTGCCAGCAGCTTAACCTTCGCCGGGGGGGCTTACAATGAGCAGTTCTTC. This sequence encodes CASSLTFAGGAYNEQFF.